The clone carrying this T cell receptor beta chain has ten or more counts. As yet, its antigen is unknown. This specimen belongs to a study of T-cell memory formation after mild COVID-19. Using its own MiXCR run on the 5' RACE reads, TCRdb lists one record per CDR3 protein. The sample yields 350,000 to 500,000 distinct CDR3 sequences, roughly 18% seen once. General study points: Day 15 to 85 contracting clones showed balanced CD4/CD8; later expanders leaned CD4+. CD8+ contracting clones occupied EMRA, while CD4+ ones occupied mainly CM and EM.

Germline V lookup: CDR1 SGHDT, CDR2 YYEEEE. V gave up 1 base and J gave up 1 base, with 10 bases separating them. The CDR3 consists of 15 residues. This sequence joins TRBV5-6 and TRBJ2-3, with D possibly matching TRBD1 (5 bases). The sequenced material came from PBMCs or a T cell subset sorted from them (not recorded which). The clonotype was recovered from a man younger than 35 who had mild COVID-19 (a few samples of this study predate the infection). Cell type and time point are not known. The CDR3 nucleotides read TGTGCCAGCAGCTTGCAGGGTCTCGGCACAGATACGCAGTATTTT. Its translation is CASSLQGLGTDTQYF.